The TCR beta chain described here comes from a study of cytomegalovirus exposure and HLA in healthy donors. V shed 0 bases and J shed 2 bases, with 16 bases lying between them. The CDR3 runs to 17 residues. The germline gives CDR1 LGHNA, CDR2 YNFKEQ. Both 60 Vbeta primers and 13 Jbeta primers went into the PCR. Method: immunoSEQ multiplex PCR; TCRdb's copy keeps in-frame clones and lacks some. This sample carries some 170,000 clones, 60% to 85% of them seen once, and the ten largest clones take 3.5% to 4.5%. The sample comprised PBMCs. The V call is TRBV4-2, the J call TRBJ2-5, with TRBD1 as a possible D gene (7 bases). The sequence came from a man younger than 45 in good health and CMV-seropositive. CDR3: CASSQDGGTVIQETQYF. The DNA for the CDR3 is TGTGCCAGCAGCCAAGATGGAGGGACAGTAATTCAAGAGACCCAGTACTTC.